This T cell receptor beta chain derives from a study of tumor-infiltrating lymphocytes in localized non-small cell lung cancer (dated by TCRdb to the early 2020s). For context, the study as a whole: Patients whose samples were collected after neoadjuvant chemotherapy, as well as both smokers and never-smokers and several histologies, were included in the cohort. Each patient provided resected tumor tissue plus uninvolved lung tissue from the same patient, with the uninvolved lung tissue described as non-adjacent to the tumor. The same patients underwent several integrated assays, with TCR sequencing performed together with flow cytometry, multiplex immunofluorescence, RNA-seq, exome sequencing and proteomics. The overall ICON cohort comprised fewer than 170 surgical patients with localized non-small cell lung cancer whose tumors were resected. The paired tumor versus uninvolved lung comparison of immunoSEQ T-cell fraction included approximately 55 patients.

The germline V and J ends show losses of 1 base and 5 bases respectively, and no gene match explains 9 bases of the junction. The CDR3 covers 16 residues, taking in both the cysteine and the phenylalanine. Only the CDR3 DNA is retained, 48 bases long and in frame from the first base. CDR1 is given as SQVTM and CDR2 as ANQGSEA, both from the germline V gene. Enrollment in ICON was initiated in early 2016, and the last patient was enrolled in September 2018. From a subcohort of about 80 patients, fresh tumor and matched uninvolved tissue were collected for in-depth immune analyses, including TCR sequencing. DNA for TCR sequencing was isolated from bulk tissue, and no cell sorting was done. TCR sequencing with the immunoSEQ assay provided the T-cell fraction in tumor and uninvolved lung tissue. Per the source publication's procedure: In the survival analysis, patients were divided into a high T-cell fraction group (upper tertile) and a low T-cell fraction group (lower two tertiles), and the two groups were compared using a log-rank test. A signed-rank test was used to test differences in T-cell fraction between paired tumor and uninvolved lung samples. TCRdb took this table from immuneACCESS and kept in-frame rearrangements with V and J called. Such tables lack part of the clones; where checked against another copy, unresolved V genes explain under half of the gap, and the rest is unexplained. That table gives V, J and clone size, and the DNA gave D and trimming. The sample table lists some 13,000 clones, around four fifths of them with a count of one. Clones ranked in the top ten supply around 15% of the sample.

In regard to this clone: Its target antigen remains unknown. Nothing much larger sits one base from this clone, and base qualities are not available.

What the research found in general, with its limitations: The TCR-derived T-cell fraction showed no difference between the flow cytometry-defined immunotypes IM1 (good prognosis) and IM2 (poor prognosis). Because different assays used different pieces of the same tissue, intratumor heterogeneity could not be separated from technical variation. Consistent with immunofluorescence CD3 counts, TCRbeta sequencing supported greater T cell infiltration in tumors than in uninvolved lung tissue. Assay coverage varied across patients depending on available tissue quantity, so only a subset of the cohort had TCR sequencing.

The sequenced sample was uninvolved lung tissue not adjacent to the tumor. The chain links TRBV29-1 with TRBJ1-4; the junction holds 8 bases that match TRBD1. The sequence derives from a human donor with non-small cell lung cancer. The DNA sequence is given as TGCAGCGTTGAAGGGAGGACAGGGTCAAGCAATGAAAAACTGTTTTTT. This codes for CSVEGRTGSSNEKLFF.